The 14 T cell receptor beta chains reported below all come from one sample, sequenced in a study of blood T cells in healthy people across ages. The second PCR ran about 6 to 12 cycles with a sample-barcoded 5' primer and J-beta primers. TCRdb itself ran the 5' RACE reads through MiXCR, one entry per CDR3 protein. The data show almost 1 million distinct CDR3 sequences, with roughly 50% seen just once and 20% to 25% held by the top ten. Sequenced input: blood. The receptor source for this set is a woman aged 55-75 years in good health.

This chain joins TRBV20-1 and TRBJ2-2; D assignment may be TRBD1 or TRBD2 (5 bases each). V lost 3 bases, J lost 5 bases, and 16 bases lay in between. The CDR3 contains 15 residues. Germline CDR1 is DFQATT and CDR2 is SNEGSKA (reference sequence). CDR3 sequence: CSASKPGPNTGELFF. CDR3 nucleotide sequence: TGCAGTGCTAGCAAGCCGGGACCTAATACCGGGGAGCTGTTTTTT.

This chain uses TRBV13 with TRBJ2-7; D not resolved. The V end lost 0 bases, the J end lost 0 bases, and 9 bases lay between the germline ends. CDR1 and CDR2 from the germline V gene are PRHDT and FYEKMQ (reference sequence). The CDR3 sequence is 15 residues long. CDR3 loop: CASSLGPLNSYEQYF. The CDR3 nucleotides read TGTGCCAGCAGCTTAGGCCCACTTAACTCCTACGAGCAGTACTTC.

This chain connects TRBV6-6 to TRBJ2-5; tentative D call: TRBD1 (6 bases). Looked up from germline, CDR1 is MNHNY and CDR2 is SVGAGI (reference sequence). The CDR3 covers 14 residues. V gave up 7 bases and J gave up 4 bases, with 16 bases separating them. CDR3 DNA sequence: TGTGCCAGCATCCAGGCGGACAGAGGAGAGACCCAGTACTTC. This gives the protein CASIQADRGETQYF.

The chain has TRBV12-3 or TRBV12-4 and TRBJ2-5, with D tentatively TRBD2 (6 bases). The CDR3 sequence is 13 residues long. With 0 bases removed from V and 7 bases from J, the gap between germline ends came to 9 bases. The CDR3: CASSLAGEATQYF. Here the CDR3 DNA reads TGTGCCAGCAGTTTAGCAGGGGAGGCGACCCAGTACTTC.

This clonotype has only a few counts. The chain is built from TRBV28 and TRBJ2-3; TRBD2 aligns across 8 bases. After removal of 8 bases from V and 4 bases from J, the junction contained 11 bases not matched to a gene. The CDR3 is 15 amino acids. Germline-derived CDR1 and CDR2 are MDHEN and SYDVKM. The CDR3 spells CASWGEPGLADTQYF. The CDR3, as DNA: TGTGCCAGCTGGGGGGAGCCGGGACTAGCAGATACGCAGTATTTT.

This clonotype was detected a few times. V gene TRBV28 combines with J gene TRBJ1-1; 7 bases are a match to TRBD1. The CDR3 runs 13 residues. V shed 3 bases, J shed 10 bases, and the junction held 8 bases outside the gene matches. CDR1 MDHEN and CDR2 SYDVKM come from the germline V gene. The chain's CDR3 is CASSFFRQGGAFF. In DNA form, the CDR3 reads TGTGCCAGCAGTTTCTTTCGGCAGGGGGGAGCTTTCTTT.

This clonotype was counted a few times. The V gene is TRBV20-1, the J gene TRBJ2-1, with TRBD2 matching 13 bases. The J call may be wrong; the DNA end is better matched by TRBJ2-7. The CDR3 consists of 15 residues. Germline-derived CDR1 and CDR2 are DFQATT and SNEGSKA (reference sequence). The DNA for the CDR3 is TGCAGTGCCATCAAGGGGACTAGCGGGATCTACGAGCAGTACTTC. Translating gives CSAIKGTSGIYEQYF.

This chain joins TRBV3-1 and TRBJ2-7; 15 bases map to TRBD2. The CDR3 contains 15 residues. Germline V gene sequence: CDR1 LGHDT, CDR2 YNNKEL (reference sequence). The ends lost 2 bases at V and 7 bases at J; junction bases unmatched: 3. The CDR3 region is CASSQQGLAGGEQYF. The CDR3 DNA sequence: TGTGCCAGCAGCCAACAGGGACTAGCGGGAGGTGAGCAGTACTTC.

This clonotype was counted only a few times. The CDR3 DNA follows: TGTGCCAGCAGCTTAGCTAGCGCCCGCTACGAGCAGTACTTC. Protein: CASSLASARYEQYF. The chain joins TRBV7-8 to TRBJ2-7; tentatively, D is TRBD2 (5 bases). The CDR3 consists of 14 residues. The V and J ends lost 0 bases and 3 bases respectively, with 9 bases between them. Germline values: CDR1 SGHVS, CDR2 FQNEAQ.

This clonotype was detected many times. The chain has TRBV7-2 and TRBJ1-2; D is uncertain. Trimming shortened V by 5 bases and J by 8 bases, and 24 bases separated the two germline ends. The CDR3 runs 16 residues. The germline CDR1 and CDR2 sequences are SGHTA and FQGNSA. CDR3 bases: TGTGCCAGCAGCCGGCTCCCGTCCACATTAGTTGACGGCTACACCTTC. It encodes CASSRLPSTLVDGYTF.

This rearrangement joins TRBV9 to TRBJ1-1, with 8 nucleotides matching TRBD1. Per the germline V gene, CDR1 is SGDLS and CDR2 is YYNGEE. There are 15 residues in the CDR3. Trimming removed 4 bases from V and 0 bases from J; junction bases left unmatched: 5. This CDR3 is CASSNHRGVNTEAFF. The CDR3 region has the DNA TGTGCCAGCAGCAACCACAGGGGGGTGAACACTGAAGCTTTCTTT.

This clonotype was seen a handful of times. This chain connects TRBV20-1 to TRBJ2-3; 10 nucleotides match TRBD2. CDR3 length: 16 residues. Unmatched junction bases numbered 9, after V lost 3 bases and J lost 3 bases. CDR1 and CDR2 (germline): DFQATT, SNEGSKA (reference sequence). CDR3 loop: CSASSPSGSKTDTQYF. The CDR3 DNA follows: TGCAGTGCTAGCTCCCCTAGCGGGAGTAAGACAGATACGCAGTATTTT.

V is TRBV9 and J is TRBJ2-3; D is perhaps TRBD2 (5 bases). The CDR3 is 15 residues long. Germline V lookup: CDR1 SGDLS, CDR2 YYNGEE. The V and J ends lost 0 bases and 3 bases respectively, with 11 bases between them. Here the CDR3 DNA reads TGTGCCAGCAGCGTAGTGTCGGGGTCGACAGATACGCAGTATTTT. It translates to CASSVVSGSTDTQYF.

The table lists this clonotype with a few counts. The V gene is TRBV6-6, the J gene TRBJ2-1, with a possible D match to TRBD2 (5 bases). Trimming took off 6 bases at V and 5 bases at J, with 17 bases between the two ends. The V gene's germline CDR1 is MNHNY and CDR2 SVGAGI (reference sequence). CDR3 length equals 15 residues. CDR3: CASRYDPSEDNEQFF. The CDR3 region has the DNA TGTGCCAGCAGGTACGACCCCTCGGAGGACAATGAGCAGTTCTTC.